One sample yielded the 10 T cell receptor beta chains listed below, sequenced in a study of cytomegalovirus exposure and HLA in healthy donors (dated by TCRdb to 2016 to 2017). The library was produced with the immunoSEQ multiplex PCR assay. The multiplex PCR relied on a mix of 60 forward primers for TCR Vbeta segments and 13 reverse primers for TCR Jbeta segments. TCRdb obtained this table from immuneACCESS and retained in-frame rearrangements with V and J assigned. These tables miss some clones; where compared with another copy, unresolved V genes account for less than half of the shortfall, and the remainder is unexplained. This sample is represented by 100,000 to 150,000 clones; just under 80% of them were singletons. Roughly 5% of the sample belongs to the ten largest clones. What was sequenced was PBMCs. The receptors originated from a man younger than 45 in good health and CMV-seronegative.

This chain uses TRBV7-6 with TRBJ2-1; 11 bases are a match to TRBD2. CDR3 length: 15 residues. The germline gives CDR1 SGHVS, CDR2 FNYEAQ. Trimming cost V 5 bases and J 15 bases; bases outside gene matches: 15. The CDR3 DNA reads as TGTGCCAGCAGCCCGAGGGGCATTAGCGGGGGGGCCCGGTTCTTC. It yields the protein CASSPRGISGGARFF.

The V gene is TRBV6-4, the J gene TRBJ1-2; TRBD1 might be the D (6 bases). CDR3 length: 15 amino acids. Germline assignment: CDR1 MRHNA and CDR2 SNTAGT. With 2 bases removed from V and 6 bases from J, the gap between germline ends came to 16 bases. CDR3 residues: CASSDGRGEADGYTF. The CDR3 DNA sequence: TGTGCCAGCAGTGACGGCAGGGGTGAGGCTGATGGCTACACCTTC.

V and J are TRBV6-5 and TRBJ2-1; 10 nucleotides agree with TRBD2. From germline, CDR1 is MNHEY and CDR2 SVGAGI. The CDR3 totals 15 residues. V lost 2 bases and J lost 4; bases outside the gene matches: 2. Here the CDR3 reads CASSYGTSEYNEQFF. The CDR3 coding sequence is TGTGCCAGCAGTTACGGGACTAGCGAGTACAATGAGCAGTTCTTC.

In its sample, this clone was seen a few times. The rearrangement joins TRBV5-4 to TRBJ2-5, with 12 bases that match TRBD1. CDR3 length: 15 residues. V gave up 4 bases and J gave up 5 bases; unmatched junction bases: 6. From germline, CDR1 is SGHNT and CDR2 YYREEE (reference sequence). The CDR3 region is CASSPGTGGRETQYF. The CDR3 coding sequence is TGTGCCAGCAGCCCGGGGACAGGGGGCCGGGAGACCCAGTACTTC.

A few counts support this clone. This sequence joins TRBV10-3 and TRBJ2-7; TRBD1 matches 9 bases. Germline V gives CDR1 ENHRY, CDR2 SYGVKD. V lost 0 bases, J lost 7 bases, and 7 bases stayed unmatched. The CDR3 totals 15 residues. The chain's CDR3 is CAISESYRGPGEQYF. For the CDR3, the DNA is TGTGCCATCAGTGAGTCCTACAGGGGGCCCGGAGAGCAGTACTTC.

The rearrangement links TRBV18 to TRBJ2-7; 13 nucleotides match TRBD2. Germline CDR1 KGHSH, CDR2 LQKENI. The CDR3 consists of 16 residues. J was trimmed by 1 base and V by 3 bases; bases with no gene match: 3. In nucleotides, the CDR3 is TGTGCCAGCTCACCGGGGACTAGCGGGACTTCCTACGAGCAGTACTTC. Its translation: CASSPGTSGTSYEQYF.

The rearrangement uses TRBV5-5 and TRBJ2-3; D might be TRBD1 (5 bases). The CDR3 has 11 residues. Germline CDR1 is SGHKS and CDR2 is YYEKEE (reference sequence). The V end lost 10 bases, the J end lost 3 bases, and 9 bases lay between the germline ends. The CDR3 nucleotides are TGTGCCGCGACAGAGACAGATACGCAGTATTTT. It is translated as CAATETDTQYF.

The chain's CDR3 is CASSQRVPGIETQYF. CDR3 nucleotide sequence: TGTGCCAGCAGCCAAAGGGTGCCGGGGATAGAGACCCAGTACTTC. This chain links TRBV5-6 with TRBJ2-5, with D possibly matching TRBD2 (5 bases). The CDR3 has 15 residues. V shed 4 bases and J shed 4 bases, with 17 bases lying between them. Germline CDR1 reads SGHDT; CDR2 reads YYEEEE.

V is TRBV6-6 and J is TRBJ2-5, with 7 bases fitting TRBD2. Germline values: CDR1 MNHNY, CDR2 SVGAGI (reference sequence). V shed 2 bases, J shed 5 bases, and the junction held 11 bases outside the gene matches. This CDR3 spans 16 amino acids. The CDR3 reads CASSYIELALAETQYF. As DNA, the CDR3 is TGTGCCAGCAGTTACATAGAACTAGCGTTGGCGGAGACCCAGTACTTC.

The V call is TRBV6-5, the J call TRBJ1-1; no firm D call. The CDR3 runs 13 residues. Looked up from germline, CDR1 is MNHEY and CDR2 is SVGAGI. The ends were cut back, 8 bases at V and 0 bases at J, with 10 bases in the middle. CDR3: CASYRFMNTEAFF. As DNA, the CDR3 is TGTGCCAGCTACCGGTTCATGAACACTGAAGCTTTCTTT.